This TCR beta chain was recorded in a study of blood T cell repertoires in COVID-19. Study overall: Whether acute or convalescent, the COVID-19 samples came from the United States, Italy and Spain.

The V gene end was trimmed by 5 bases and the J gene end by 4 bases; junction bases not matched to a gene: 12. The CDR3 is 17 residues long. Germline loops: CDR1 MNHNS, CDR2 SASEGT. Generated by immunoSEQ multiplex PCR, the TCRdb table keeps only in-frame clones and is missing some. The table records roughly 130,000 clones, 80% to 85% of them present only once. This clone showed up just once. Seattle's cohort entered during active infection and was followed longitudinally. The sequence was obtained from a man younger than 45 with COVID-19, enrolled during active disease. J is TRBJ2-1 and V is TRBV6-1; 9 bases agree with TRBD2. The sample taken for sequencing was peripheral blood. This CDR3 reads CASSKGNLAGKYNEQFF. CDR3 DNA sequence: TGTGCCAGCAGTAAAGGCAATCTAGCGGGAAAATACAATGAGCAGTTCTTC.